This T cell receptor beta chain was profiled in a study of CD8+CD57+ T cells in acquired aplastic anemia. The template for TCR beta VDJ and CDR3 sequence profiling was genomic DNA. One entry per CDR3 protein results from TCRdb running MiXCR on the reads. This sample has more than 100,000 distinct CDR3 sequences, with roughly 40% found just once. This clonotype was found many times. In germline, CDR1 is SGHNT, CDR2 YYREEE (reference sequence). CDR3 length equals 15 residues. V was cut by 3 bases and J by 6 bases, with 17 bases left in between. The chain carries TRBV5-4 and TRBJ2-3, with D maybe TRBD2 (6 bases). This TCR derives from a human donor in good health, serving as a control. The sequenced sample consisted of sorted CD4+, CD8+, or CD8+CD57+ T cells (not recorded which) from PBMCs. The CDR3 DNA reads TGTGCCAGCAGCTCCCTTTTGGGTCTAGCGGATACGCAGTATTTT. Translation gives CASSSLLGLADTQYF.